Listed here are 16 T cell receptor beta chains from one sample, sequenced in a study of cytomegalovirus exposure and HLA in healthy donors. This PCR relied on a set of 60 Vbeta primers and 13 Jbeta primers. Assay: immunoSEQ multiplex PCR; the TCRdb copy retains only in-frame clones and omits some. The profile covers some 160,000 clones, with 73% appearing a single time and 5.4% taken by the ten largest. Specimen: PBMCs. All receptors derive from a woman aged 18-29 years in good health and CMV-seropositive.

This chain links TRBV13 with TRBJ1-6, with a possible D match to TRBD1 (6 bases). CDR3 length: 13 residues. Germline V gene lookup returns CDR1 PRHDT and CDR2 FYEKMQ (reference sequence). V shed 1 base and J shed 12 bases, with 10 bases lying between them. For the CDR3, the DNA is TGTGCCAGCAGCTTAGAGGACAGCGGACCCCTCCACTTT. Its translation: CASSLEDSGPLHF.

The chain carries TRBV27 and TRBJ2-1, with D possibly matching TRBD1 (7 bases). The CDR3 consists of 16 residues. V was trimmed by 7 bases and J by 9 bases, leaving 25 bases between them. CDR1 is MNHEY and CDR2 is SMNVEV in the germline V gene (reference sequence). This CDR3 reads CASTWNTLTGDSEQFF. As DNA, the CDR3 is TGTGCCAGCACTTGGAACACCCTCACGGGGGACAGTGAGCAGTTCTTC.

The rearrangement uses TRBV11-2 and TRBJ1-1; a weak D match, TRBD1 (5 bases). The V end was cut by 6 bases, the J end by 0 bases, with 14 bases between. The CDR3 extends over 15 amino acids. Germline V gene data show CDR1 as SGHAT and CDR2 as FQNNGV. The CDR3 DNA is TGTGCCAGCAGTCAGGGTTCGCTTTTGAACACTGAAGCTTTCTTT. Protein: CASSQGSLLNTEAFF. Full variable domain (missing parts from reference TRBV11-2 and TRBJ1-1): EAGVAQSPRYKIIEKRQSVAFWCNPISGHATLYWYQQILGQGPKLLIQFQNNGVVDDSQLPKDRFSAERLKGVDSTLKIQPAKLEDSAVYLCASSQGSLLNTEAFFGQGTRLTVV.

This clone was counted a single time. The V and J genes are TRBV14 and TRBJ2-7; 8 bases are a match to TRBD1. Trimming cost V 0 bases and J 3 bases; bases outside gene matches: 10. The CDR3 covers 17 residues. Germline V CDR1 and CDR2: SGHDN, FVKESK. The CDR3 bases are TGTGCCAGCAGCCAAGATAGATCAACAGGGGGGAACTACGAGCAGTACTTC. As protein: CASSQDRSTGGNYEQYF.

About this clone: Other DNA sequences in the sample encode the same CDR3. CDR3: CASSLQGSTDTQYF. Written as DNA, the CDR3 is TGTGCCAGCAGCCTACAGGGAAGCACAGATACGCAGTATTTT. This chain uses TRBV7-3 with TRBJ2-3, with TRBD1 as a possible D gene (6 bases). The CDR3 covers 14 residues. The V and J ends lost 5 bases and 0 bases respectively, with 9 bases between them. The germline gives CDR1 SGHTA, CDR2 FQGTGA.

The chain employs TRBV6-1 and TRBJ1-2; the D is unclear. V lost 3 bases and J 2 bases, leaving 7 bases between the germline ends. CDR3 length: 13 amino acids. CDR1 MNHNS and CDR2 SASEGT come from the germline V gene. CDR3 coding DNA: TGTGCCAGCAGTGACTGGCCAAACTATGGCTACACCTTC. Its translation is CASSDWPNYGYTF.

The rearrangement joins TRBV10-3 to TRBJ1-1; D perhaps matches TRBD1 (5 bases). Trimming took 7 bases from V and 3 from J, leaving 15 bases between them. The CDR3 consists of 14 residues. CDR1 and CDR2 (germline): ENHRY, SYGVKD. The CDR3 sequence: CAIKDQGTDTEAFF. Here the CDR3 DNA reads TGTGCCATCAAAGACCAGGGAACGGACACTGAAGCTTTCTTT.

The chain couples TRBV10-3 to TRBJ1-5; D ambiguous. Germline lookup yields CDR1 ENHRY and CDR2 SYGVKD. The CDR3 length is 14 residues. Trimming shortened V by 2 bases and J by 5 bases, and 10 bases separated the two germline ends. CDR3 in DNA: TGTGCCATCAGTGAGGAGGGTTTAGATCAGCCCCAGCATTTT. Translating it yields CAISEEGLDQPQHF.

This clone appeared a few times. The chain is built from TRBV7-9 and TRBJ1-6; 7 nucleotides align to TRBD1. Germline V lookup: CDR1 SEHNR, CDR2 FQNEAQ (reference sequence). This CDR3 has 15 amino acids. V gave up 4 bases and J gave up 5 bases; unmatched junction bases: 5. The CDR3 DNA sequence: TGTGCCAGCAGCTCCCGACAGGGTGATAATTCACCCCTCCACTTT. It codes for CASSSRQGDNSPLHF.

The V and J genes are TRBV28 and TRBJ1-2, with 9 bases fitting TRBD1. The germline gives CDR1 MDHEN, CDR2 SYDVKM. The V and J ends lost 2 bases and 8 bases, in that order; junction bases with no gene match: 18. This CDR3 contains 18 residues. This CDR3 reads CASSLALLSTGGGTGYTF. The CDR3 DNA follows: TGTGCCAGCAGTTTAGCCCTCCTATCGACAGGGGGAGGTACCGGCTACACCTTC.

The chain recombines TRBV2 with TRBJ2-2; D is unresolved. This CDR3 region has 14 residues. V dropped 0 bases and J dropped 7 bases, with 9 bases sitting between them. Germline V CDR1 and CDR2: SNHLY, FYNNEI. The CDR3 region is CASSEAQRLGELFF. The DNA for the CDR3 is TGTGCCAGCAGTGAAGCTCAGAGGCTCGGGGAGCTGTTTTTT.

V gene TRBV4-1 combines with J gene TRBJ2-7; 10 bases align to TRBD1. The germline CDR1 and CDR2 sequences are MGHRA and YSYEKL. CDR3 length: 15 amino acids. V was clipped by 0 bases and J by 3 bases; unmatched bases: 2. The CDR3 nucleotides are TGCGCCAGCAGCCAAGATGGACAGGGGGGCTACGAGCAGTACTTC. It specifies CASSQDGQGGYEQYF.

This chain links TRBV5-6 with TRBJ2-2, with 8 bases aligning to TRBD2. Losses at the gene ends were 4 bases for V and 0 bases for J; bases not matched to a gene: 2. Germline V lookup: CDR1 SGHDT, CDR2 YYEEEE. CDR3 length: 15 residues. CDR3 region: CASSRLATNTGELFF. The DNA for the CDR3 is TGTGCCAGCAGCCGACTAGCGACGAACACCGGGGAGCTGTTTTTT.

The V and J genes are TRBV13 and TRBJ2-7; 9 positions match TRBD1. The CDR3 sequence is 14 residues long. V lost 5 bases and J lost 1; bases outside the gene matches: 3. Germline CDR1 is PRHDT and CDR2 is FYEKMQ (reference sequence). The CDR3 here is CASSGDRESYEQYF. The CDR3 DNA sequence: TGTGCCAGCAGCGGGGACAGGGAGTCCTACGAGCAGTACTTC.

This chain links TRBV30 with TRBJ1-1, with unresolved D. With 2 bases removed from V and 10 bases from J, the gap between germline ends came to 11 bases. This CDR3 has 11 amino acids. Looked up from germline, CDR1 is GTSNPN and CDR2 is SVGIG (reference sequence). The CDR3 DNA reads TGTGCCTGGAGTACGGGGATAGGAGCTTTCTTT. It specifies CAWSTGIGAFF.

This chain joins TRBV9 and TRBJ1-2; TRBD1 might be the D (5 bases). Germline CDR1 and CDR2: SGDLS and YYNGEE. The CDR3 runs 14 residues. Trimming cost V 0 bases and J 5 bases, with 11 bases left between them. CDR3 amino acids: CASSVETGSYGYTF. As DNA, the CDR3 is TGTGCCAGCAGCGTAGAAACAGGCTCATATGGCTACACCTTC.